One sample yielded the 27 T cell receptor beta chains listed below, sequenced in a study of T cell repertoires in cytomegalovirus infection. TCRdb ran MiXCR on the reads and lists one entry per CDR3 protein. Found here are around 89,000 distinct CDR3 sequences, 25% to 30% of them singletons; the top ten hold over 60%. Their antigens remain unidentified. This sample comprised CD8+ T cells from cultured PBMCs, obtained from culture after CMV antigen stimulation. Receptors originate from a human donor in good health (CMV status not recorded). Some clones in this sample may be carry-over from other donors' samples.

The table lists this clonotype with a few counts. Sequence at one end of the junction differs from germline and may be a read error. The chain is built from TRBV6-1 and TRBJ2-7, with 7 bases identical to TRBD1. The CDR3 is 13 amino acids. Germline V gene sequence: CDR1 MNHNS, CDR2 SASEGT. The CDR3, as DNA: TGTGCCAGCAGTGAAACAGGGGTGGCAGCCCCGTCCTTC. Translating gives CASSETGVAAPSF.

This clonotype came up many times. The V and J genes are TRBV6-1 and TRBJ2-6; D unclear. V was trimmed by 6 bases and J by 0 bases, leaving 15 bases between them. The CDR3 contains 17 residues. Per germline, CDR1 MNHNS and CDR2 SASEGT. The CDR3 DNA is TGTGCCAGCAGCCTCTTGCCTGAGAACTCTGGGGCCAACGTCCTGACTTTC. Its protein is CASSLLPENSGANVLTF.

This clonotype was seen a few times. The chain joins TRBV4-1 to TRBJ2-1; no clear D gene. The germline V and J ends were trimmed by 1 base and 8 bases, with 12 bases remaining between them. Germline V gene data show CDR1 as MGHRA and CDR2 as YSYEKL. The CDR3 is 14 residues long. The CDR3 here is CASSQGPAGDEQFF. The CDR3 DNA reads TGCGCCAGCAGCCAAGGCCCCGCCGGAGATGAGCAGTTCTTC.

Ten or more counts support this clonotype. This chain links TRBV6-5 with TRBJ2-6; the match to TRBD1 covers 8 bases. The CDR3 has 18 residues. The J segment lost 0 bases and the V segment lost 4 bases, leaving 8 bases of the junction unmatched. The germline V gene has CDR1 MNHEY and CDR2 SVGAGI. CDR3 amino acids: CASSWRGQGVSGANVLTF. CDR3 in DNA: TGTGCCAGCAGTTGGAGAGGACAGGGAGTCTCTGGGGCCAACGTCCTGACTTTC.

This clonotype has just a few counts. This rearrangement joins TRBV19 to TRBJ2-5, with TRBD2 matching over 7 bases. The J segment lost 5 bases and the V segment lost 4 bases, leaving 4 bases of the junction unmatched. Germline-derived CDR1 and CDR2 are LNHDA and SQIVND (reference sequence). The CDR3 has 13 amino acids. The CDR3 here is CASSNMGGETQYF. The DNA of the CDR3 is TGTGCCAGTAGTAATATGGGGGGGGAGACCCAGTACTTC. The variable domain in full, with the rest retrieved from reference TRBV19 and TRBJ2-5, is DGGITQSPKYLFRKEGQNVTLSCEQNLNHDAMYWYRQDPGQGLRLIYYSQIVNDFQKGDIAEGYSVSREKKESFPLTVTSAQKNPTAFYLCASSNMGGETQYFGPGTRLLVL.

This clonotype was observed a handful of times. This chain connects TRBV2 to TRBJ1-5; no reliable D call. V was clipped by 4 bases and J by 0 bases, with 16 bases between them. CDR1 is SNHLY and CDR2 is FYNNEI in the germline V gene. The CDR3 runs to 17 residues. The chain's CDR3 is CASSAPRAGSSNQPQHF. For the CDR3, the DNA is TGTGCCAGCAGTGCCCCGAGGGCAGGAAGTAGCAATCAGCCCCAGCATTTT.

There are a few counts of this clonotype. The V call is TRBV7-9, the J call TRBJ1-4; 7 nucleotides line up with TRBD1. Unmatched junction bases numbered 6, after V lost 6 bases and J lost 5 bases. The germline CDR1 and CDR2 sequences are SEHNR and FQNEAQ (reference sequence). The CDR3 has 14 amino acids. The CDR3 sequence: CASRRDSLNEKLFF. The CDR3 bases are TGTGCCAGCAGACGGGACAGCTTAAATGAAAAACTGTTTTTT. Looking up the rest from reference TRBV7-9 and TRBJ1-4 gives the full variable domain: DTGVSQNPRHKITKRGQNVTFRCDPISEHNRLYWYRQTLGQGPEFLTYFQNEAQLEKSRLLSDRFSAERPKGSFSTLEIQRTEQGDSAMYLCASRRDSLNEKLFFGSGTQLSVL.

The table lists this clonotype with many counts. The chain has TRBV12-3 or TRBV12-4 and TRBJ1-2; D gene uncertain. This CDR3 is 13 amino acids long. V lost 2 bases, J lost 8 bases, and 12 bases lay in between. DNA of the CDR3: TGTGCCAGCAGTTTAAACAGCGCGACCGGCTACACCTTC. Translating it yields CASSLNSATGYTF.

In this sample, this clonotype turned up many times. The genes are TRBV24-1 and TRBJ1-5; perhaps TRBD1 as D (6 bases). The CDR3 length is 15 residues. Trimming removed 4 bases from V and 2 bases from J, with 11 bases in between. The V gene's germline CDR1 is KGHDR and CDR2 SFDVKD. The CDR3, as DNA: TGTGCCACCAGTGACCCACAGGGAGGCAATCAGCCCCAGCATTTT. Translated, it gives CATSDPQGGNQPQHF.

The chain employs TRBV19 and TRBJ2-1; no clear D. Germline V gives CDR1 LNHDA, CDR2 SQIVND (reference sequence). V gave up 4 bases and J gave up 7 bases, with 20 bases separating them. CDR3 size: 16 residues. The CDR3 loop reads CASSTFSLNTFNEQFF. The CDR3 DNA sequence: TGTGCCAGTAGTACGTTCAGCCTTAACACCTTTAATGAGCAGTTCTTC.

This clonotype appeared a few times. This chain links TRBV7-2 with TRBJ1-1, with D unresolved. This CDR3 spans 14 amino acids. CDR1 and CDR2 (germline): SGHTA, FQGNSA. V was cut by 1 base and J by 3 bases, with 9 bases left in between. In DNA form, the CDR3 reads TGTGCCAGCAGCTTAGAGGTCGCTGACACTGAAGCTTTCTTT. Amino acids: CASSLEVADTEAFF.

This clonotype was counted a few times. The CDR3: CASSLVSGTFNQPQHF. The DNA of the CDR3 is TGTGCCAGCAGCTTAGTATCAGGGACCTTCAATCAGCCCCAGCATTTT. The gene calls are TRBV7-8 and TRBJ1-5, with D perhaps matching TRBD1 (5 bases). Germline values: CDR1 SGHVS, CDR2 FQNEAQ. V was clipped by 1 base and J by 3 bases, with 13 bases between them. The CDR3 has 16 residues.

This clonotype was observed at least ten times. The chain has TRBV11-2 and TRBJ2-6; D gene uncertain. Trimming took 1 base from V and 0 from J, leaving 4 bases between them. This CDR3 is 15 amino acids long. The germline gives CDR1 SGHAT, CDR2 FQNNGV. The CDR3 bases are TGTGCCAGCAGCTTAGGGTTCTCTGGGGCCAACGTCCTGACTTTC. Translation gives CASSLGFSGANVLTF. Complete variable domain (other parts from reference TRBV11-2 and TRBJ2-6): EAGVAQSPRYKIIEKRQSVAFWCNPISGHATLYWYQQILGQGPKLLIQFQNNGVVDDSQLPKDRFSAERLKGVDSTLKIQPAKLEDSAVYLCASSLGFSGANVLTFGAGSRLTVL.

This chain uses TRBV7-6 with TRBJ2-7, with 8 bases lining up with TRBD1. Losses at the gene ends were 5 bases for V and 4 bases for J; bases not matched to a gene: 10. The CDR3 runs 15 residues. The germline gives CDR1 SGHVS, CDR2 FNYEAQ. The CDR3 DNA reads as TGTGCCAGCAGCGACACGACAGGGGACCTGTACGAGCAGTACTTC. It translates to CASSDTTGDLYEQYF.

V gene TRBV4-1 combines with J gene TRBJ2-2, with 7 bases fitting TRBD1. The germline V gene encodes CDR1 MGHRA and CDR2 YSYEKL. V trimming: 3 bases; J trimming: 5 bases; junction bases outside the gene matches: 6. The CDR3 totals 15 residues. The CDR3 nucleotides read TGCGCCAGCAGCCACGCAACAGGGGAGACCGGGGAGCTGTTTTTT. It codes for CASSHATGETGELFF.

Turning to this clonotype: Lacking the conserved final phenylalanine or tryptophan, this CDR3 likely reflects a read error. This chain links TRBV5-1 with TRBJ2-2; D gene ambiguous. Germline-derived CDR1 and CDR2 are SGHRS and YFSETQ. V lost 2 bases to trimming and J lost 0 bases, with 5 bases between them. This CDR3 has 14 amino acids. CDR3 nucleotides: TGCGCCAGCAGCTTTGGGTCGAACACCGGGGAGCTGTTTCTT. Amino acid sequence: CASSFGSNTGELFL.

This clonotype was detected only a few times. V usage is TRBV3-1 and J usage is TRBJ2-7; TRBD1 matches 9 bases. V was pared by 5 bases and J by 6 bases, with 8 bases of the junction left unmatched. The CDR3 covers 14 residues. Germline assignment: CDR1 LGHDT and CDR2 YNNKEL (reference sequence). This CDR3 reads CASSAFGQGSEQYF. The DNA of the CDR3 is TGTGCCAGCAGCGCGTTCGGACAGGGGTCCGAGCAGTACTTC.

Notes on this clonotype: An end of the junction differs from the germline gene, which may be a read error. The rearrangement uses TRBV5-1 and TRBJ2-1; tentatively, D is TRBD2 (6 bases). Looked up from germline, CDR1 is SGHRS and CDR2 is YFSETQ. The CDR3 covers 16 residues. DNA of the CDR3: TGCGCCAGCAGCTTGGACGGGGGTAACTCCTACAATGAGCAGTTCTTT. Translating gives CASSLDGGNSYNEQFF.

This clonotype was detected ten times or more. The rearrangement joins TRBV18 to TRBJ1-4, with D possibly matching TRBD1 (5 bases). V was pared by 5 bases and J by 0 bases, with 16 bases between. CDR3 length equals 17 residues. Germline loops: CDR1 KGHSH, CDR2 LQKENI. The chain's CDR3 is CASSTLRTGATNEKLFF. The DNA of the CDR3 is TGTGCCAGCTCAACCCTTAGGACGGGGGCAACTAATGAAAAACTGTTTTTT. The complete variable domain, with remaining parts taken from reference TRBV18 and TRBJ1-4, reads NAGVMQNPRHLVRRRGQEARLRCSPMKGHSHVYWYRQLPEEGLKFMVYLQKENIIDESGMPKERFSAEFPKEGPSILRIQQVVRGDSAAYFCASSTLRTGATNEKLFFGSGTQLSVL.

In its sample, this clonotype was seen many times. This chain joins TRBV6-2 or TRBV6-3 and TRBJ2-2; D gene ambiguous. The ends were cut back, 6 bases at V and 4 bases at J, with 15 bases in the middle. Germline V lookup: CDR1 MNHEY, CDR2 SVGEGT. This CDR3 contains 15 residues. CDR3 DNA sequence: TGTGCCAGCAGCTTTACTCGACCCCCCACCGGGGAGCTGTTTTTT. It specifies CASSFTRPPTGELFF.

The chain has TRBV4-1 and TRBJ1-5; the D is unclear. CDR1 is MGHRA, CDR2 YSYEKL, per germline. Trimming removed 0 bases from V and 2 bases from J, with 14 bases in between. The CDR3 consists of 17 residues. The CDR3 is CASSQEEQAMGNQPQHF. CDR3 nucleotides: TGCGCCAGCAGCCAAGAAGAGCAGGCCATGGGCAATCAGCCCCAGCATTTT.

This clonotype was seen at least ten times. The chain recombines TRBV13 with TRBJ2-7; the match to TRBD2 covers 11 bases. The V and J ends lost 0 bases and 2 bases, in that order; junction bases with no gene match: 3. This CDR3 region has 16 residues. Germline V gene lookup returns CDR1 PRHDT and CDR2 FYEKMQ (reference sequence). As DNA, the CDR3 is TGTGCCAGCAGCTTAGGAGCTAGCGGGGGGACCTACGAGCAGTACTTC. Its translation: CASSLGASGGTYEQYF.

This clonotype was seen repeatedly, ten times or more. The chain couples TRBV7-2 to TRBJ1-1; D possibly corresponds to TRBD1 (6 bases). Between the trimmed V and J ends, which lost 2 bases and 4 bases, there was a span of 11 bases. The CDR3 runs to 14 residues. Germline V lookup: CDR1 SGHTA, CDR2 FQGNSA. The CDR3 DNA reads TGTGCCAGCAGCTTATACAGGGAGAGCACTGAAGCTTTCTTT. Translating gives CASSLYRESTEAFF.

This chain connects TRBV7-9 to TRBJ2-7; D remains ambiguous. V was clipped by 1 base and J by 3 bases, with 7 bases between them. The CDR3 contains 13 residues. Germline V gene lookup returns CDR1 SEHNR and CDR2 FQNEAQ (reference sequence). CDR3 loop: CASSLGVVYEQYF. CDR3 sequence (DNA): TGTGCCAGCAGCTTAGGGGTAGTCTACGAGCAGTACTTC.

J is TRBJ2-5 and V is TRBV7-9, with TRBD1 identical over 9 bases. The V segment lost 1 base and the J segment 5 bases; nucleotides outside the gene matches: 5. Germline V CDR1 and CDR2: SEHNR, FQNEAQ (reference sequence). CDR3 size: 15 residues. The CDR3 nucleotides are TGTGCCAGCAGCTTAGGGACAGGGGAGGAGGAGACCCAGTACTTC. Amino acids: CASSLGTGEEETQYF.

CDR3 sequence: CASSLLGTYNEQFF. In nucleotides, the CDR3 is TGTGCCAGCAGTTTACTCGGAACCTACAATGAGCAGTTCTTC. The gene calls are TRBV12-3 or TRBV12-4 and TRBJ2-1; D gene ambiguous. Between the trimmed V and J ends, which lost 2 bases and 2 bases, there was a span of 7 bases. The CDR3 totals 14 residues.

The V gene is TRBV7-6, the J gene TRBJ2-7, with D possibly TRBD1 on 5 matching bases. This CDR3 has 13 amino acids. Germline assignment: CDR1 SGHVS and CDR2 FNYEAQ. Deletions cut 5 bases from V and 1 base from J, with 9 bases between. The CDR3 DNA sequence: TGTGCCAGCAGCGCCTCAGGGTCCTACGAGCAGTACTTC. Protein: CASSASGSYEQYF.